These 10 T cell receptor beta chains were sequenced from one sample in a study of blood T cell repertoires in COVID-19 (dated by TCRdb to 2018 to 2020). The library was built by means of the immunoSEQ multiplex PCR assay. TCRdb took this table from immuneACCESS and kept in-frame rearrangements with V and J called. Such tables lack part of the clones; where checked against another copy, unresolved V genes explain under half of the gap, and the rest is unexplained. The sample table holds some 220,000 clones, of which 82% were seen once. Approximately 5.2% of the sample comes from the top ten. Sample: peripheral blood. The receptors shown here come from a woman aged 65 to 85 with COVID-19, enrolled during active disease.

This rearrangement joins TRBV9 to TRBJ2-5, with a tentative D call TRBD2 (5 bases). CDR3 length equals 14 residues. The germline CDR1 and CDR2 sequences are SGDLS and YYNGEE. The V and J ends lost 0 bases and 5 bases respectively, with 11 bases between them. The CDR3 sequence is CASSVGGRWETQYF. DNA of the CDR3: TGTGCCAGCAGCGTAGGTGGGAGATGGGAGACCCAGTACTTC.

This clone has more than one count but fewer than ten. This chain uses TRBV6-6 with TRBJ2-3; perhaps TRBD2 as D (6 bases). Germline lookup yields CDR1 MNHNY and CDR2 SVGAGI (reference sequence). The length of the CDR3 is 15 residues. V was cut by 7 bases and J by 4 bases, with 18 bases left in between. The CDR3 DNA reads as TGTGCCAGCACCGACGGCGGGAAGGGCCCAGATACGCAGTATTTT. Protein product: CASTDGGKGPDTQYF.

The chain combines TRBV7-9 with TRBJ2-5; TRBD2 is a possible D gene (5 bases). Germline V gives CDR1 SEHNR, CDR2 FQNEAQ (reference sequence). V was clipped by 1 base and J by 4 bases, with 10 bases between them. This CDR3 spans 14 amino acids. Here the CDR3 DNA reads TGTGCCAGCAGCTTAGACGGGAATAGAGAGACCCAGTACTTC. It encodes CASSLDGNRETQYF. The full variable domain, in which reference TRBV7-9 and TRBJ2-5 provide the parts outside the CDR3, is DTGVSQNPRHKITKRGQNVTFRCDPISEHNRLYWYRQTLGQGPEFLTYFQNEAQLEKSRLLSDRFSAERPKGSFSTLEIQRTEQGDSAMYLCASSLDGNRETQYFGPGTRLLVL.

The rearrangement uses TRBV27 and TRBJ2-1, with TRBD2 matching over 7 bases. V shed 6 bases, J shed 4 bases, and the junction held 9 bases outside the gene matches. CDR1 and CDR2 (germline): MNHEY, SMNVEV (reference sequence). The CDR3 extends over 15 amino acids. Here the CDR3 reads CASSRGSGYYNEQFF. In nucleotides, the CDR3 is TGTGCCAGCAGCCGTGGTAGCGGGTATTACAATGAGCAGTTCTTC.

The rearrangement links TRBV18 to TRBJ1-6, with 7 bases matching TRBD1. With 6 bases clipped from V and 7 bases from J, the junction kept 3 bases outside the gene matches. This CDR3 has 13 amino acids. Germline-derived CDR1 and CDR2 are KGHSH and LQKENI. In nucleotides, the CDR3 is TGTGCCAGCTCCCGGGACAGCAATTCACCCCTCCACTTT. Translating gives CASSRDSNSPLHF.

This chain connects TRBV5-5 to TRBJ2-1; 9 bases are shared with TRBD1. The CDR3 has 15 amino acids. The V gene's germline CDR1 is SGHKS and CDR2 YYEKEE (reference sequence). J was trimmed by 10 bases and V by 3 bases; bases with no gene match: 11. CDR3 coding DNA: TGTGCCAGCAGCTCCCCCCGGACAGGGGTGGGAGAGCAGTTCTTC. Its translation is CASSSPRTGVGEQFF.

This chain connects TRBV7-2 to TRBJ1-4; no clear D. Germline lookup yields CDR1 SGHTA and CDR2 FQGNSA. The CDR3 is 12 residues long. The ends were cut back, 1 base at V and 10 bases at J, with 7 bases in the middle. The CDR3: CASSLDRRKLFF. DNA for the CDR3: TGTGCCAGCAGCTTAGATCGCAGAAAACTGTTTTTT.

V is TRBV6-5 and J is TRBJ1-5; D gene ambiguous. The CDR3 covers 13 residues. V dropped 5 bases and J dropped 0 bases, with 5 bases sitting between them. Germline-derived CDR1 and CDR2 are MNHEY and SVGAGI. The CDR3 DNA follows: TGTGCCAGCAGTATCAATAGCAATCAGCCCCAGCATTTT. As protein: CASSINSNQPQHF.

This clone has only one observation. The chain is built from TRBV6-5 and TRBJ1-3; D is possibly TRBD1 (5 bases). The CDR3 contains 15 residues. The germline V and J ends were trimmed by 2 bases and 0 bases, with 8 bases remaining between them. In germline, CDR1 is MNHEY, CDR2 SVGAGI. In DNA form, the CDR3 reads TGTGCCAGCAGTTACGGGGCAGGCTCTGGAAACACCATATATTTT. This codes for CASSYGAGSGNTIYF.

A few counts support this clone. This sequence joins TRBV29-1 and TRBJ2-1; 10 positions agree with TRBD2. There are 12 residues in the CDR3. V lost 8 bases, J lost 7 bases, and 5 bases stayed unmatched. From germline, CDR1 is SQVTM and CDR2 ANQGSEA. The CDR3 DNA sequence: TGCAGCCCCTTGACTAGCGGGAATGAGCAGTTCTTC. Its translation: CSPLTSGNEQFF.